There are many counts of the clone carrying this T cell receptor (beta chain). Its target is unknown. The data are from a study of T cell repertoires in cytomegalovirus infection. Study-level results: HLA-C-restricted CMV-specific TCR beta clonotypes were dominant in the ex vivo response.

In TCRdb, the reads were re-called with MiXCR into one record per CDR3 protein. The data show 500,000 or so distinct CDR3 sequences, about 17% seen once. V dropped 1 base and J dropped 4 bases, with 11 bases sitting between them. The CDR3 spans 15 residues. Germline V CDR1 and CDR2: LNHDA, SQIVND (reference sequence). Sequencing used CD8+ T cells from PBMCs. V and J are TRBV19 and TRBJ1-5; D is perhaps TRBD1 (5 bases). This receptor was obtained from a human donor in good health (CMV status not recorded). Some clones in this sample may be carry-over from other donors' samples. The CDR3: CASSIVRDRNQPQHF. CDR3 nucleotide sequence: TGTGCCAGTAGTATAGTAAGAGACAGAAATCAGCCCCAGCATTTT.